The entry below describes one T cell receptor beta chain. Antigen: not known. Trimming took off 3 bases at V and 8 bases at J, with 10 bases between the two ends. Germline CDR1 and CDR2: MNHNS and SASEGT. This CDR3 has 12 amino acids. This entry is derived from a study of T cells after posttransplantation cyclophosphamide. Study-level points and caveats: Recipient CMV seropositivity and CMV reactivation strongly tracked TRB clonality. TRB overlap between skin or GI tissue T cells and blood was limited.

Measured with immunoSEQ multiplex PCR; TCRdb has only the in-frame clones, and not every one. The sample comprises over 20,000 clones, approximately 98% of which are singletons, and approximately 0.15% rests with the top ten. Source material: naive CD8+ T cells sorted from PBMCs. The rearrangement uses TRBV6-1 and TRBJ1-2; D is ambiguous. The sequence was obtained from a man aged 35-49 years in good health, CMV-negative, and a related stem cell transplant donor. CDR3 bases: TGTGCCAGCAGTGAGAGGCCGGGAGGCTACACCTTC. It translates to CASSERPGGYTF.